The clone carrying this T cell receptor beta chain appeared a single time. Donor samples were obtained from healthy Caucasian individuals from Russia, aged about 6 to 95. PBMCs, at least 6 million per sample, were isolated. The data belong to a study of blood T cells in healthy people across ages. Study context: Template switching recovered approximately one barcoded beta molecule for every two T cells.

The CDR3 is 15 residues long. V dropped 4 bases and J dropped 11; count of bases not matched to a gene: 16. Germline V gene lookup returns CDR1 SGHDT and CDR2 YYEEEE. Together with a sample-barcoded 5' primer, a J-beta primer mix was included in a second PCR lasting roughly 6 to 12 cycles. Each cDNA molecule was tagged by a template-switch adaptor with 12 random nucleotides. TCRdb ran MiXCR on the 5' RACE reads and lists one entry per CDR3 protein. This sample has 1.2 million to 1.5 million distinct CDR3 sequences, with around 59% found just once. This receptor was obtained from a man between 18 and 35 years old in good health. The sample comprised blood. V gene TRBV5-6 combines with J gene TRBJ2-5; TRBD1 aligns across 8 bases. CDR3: CASSIDLGQGGEQYF. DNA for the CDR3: TGTGCCAGCAGCATAGACTTAGGACAGGGCGGGGAGCAGTACTTC.